This TCR beta chain is from a study of blood T cell repertoires in COVID-19. Looking at the study overall: Samples came from the United States, Italy and Spain, spanning acute and convalescent COVID-19. PBMCs, B-cell-depleted T cells, or T cells were the source of the cDNA or gDNA that made up the material.

CDR3 length: 15 residues. Germline assignment: CDR1 SGHVS and CDR2 FQNEAQ. V was shortened by 0 bases and J by 0 bases, with 8 bases between the two germline ends. Authors' methods: It was from reference gene primer amplification that nucleated cell counts were estimated. Produced via immunoSEQ multiplex PCR; TCRdb's table is partial and in-frame only. That table furnishes V, J and clone size, whereas the DNA furnished D and trimming. The sample records more than 100,000 clones, around nine tenths being singletons. This TCR was recovered from a man between 65 and 80 years old with active COVID-19. The rearrangement uses TRBV7-8 and TRBJ2-5, with D uncertain. The sequenced material came from peripheral blood. Here the CDR3 DNA reads TGTGCCAGCAGCTTAGCGGCAGGATACCAAGAGACCCAGTACTTC. Amino acid sequence: CASSLAAGYQETQYF.